A single sample gave rise to the 10 T cell receptor beta chains below, sequenced in a study of HIV-infected children after antiretroviral therapy interruption. A 3' RACE protocol on RNA, with unique molecular identifiers, produced the TCR library. TCRdb re-called the 3' RACE reads with MiXCR, one entry per CDR3 protein. The profile covers about 89,000 distinct CDR3 sequences, with 5.5% to 8.5% appearing a single time and more than 0.95% taken by the ten largest. As to treatment: PENTA 11 planned treatment interruption arm or continuous ART arm. The sample in question was CD45RA+ CD4+ T cells from PBMCs, pooled from several time points, obtained from a donor given antiretroviral therapy, either interrupted or continuous. Regarding subset: naive CD4+ CD45RA+ CD45RO- T cells. Receptors were obtained from a pool of human donors with HIV.

The table lists this clonotype with many counts. The chain carries TRBV7-2 and TRBJ2-3, with 8 bases identical to TRBD2. CDR3 size: 16 residues. V lost 2 bases and J lost 2; bases outside the gene matches: 6. Germline V gives CDR1 SGHTA, CDR2 FQGNSA. CDR3 DNA sequence: TGTGCCAGCAGCTTAACTAGCGGTTACTCCACAGATACGCAGTATTTT. Translation: CASSLTSGYSTDTQYF.

This clonotype was observed at least ten times. This chain connects TRBV28 to TRBJ2-7; D ambiguous. CDR1 and CDR2 (germline): MDHEN, SYDVKM. The CDR3 is 12 amino acids. Deletions cut 6 bases from V and 2 bases from J, with 8 bases between. CDR3 sequence reads: CASRDTAYEQYF. The DNA of the CDR3 is TGTGCCAGCAGAGACACTGCCTACGAGCAGTACTTC.

This clonotype was seen repeatedly, ten times or more. V gene TRBV7-8 combines with J gene TRBJ2-3, with 7 bases matching TRBD1. V trimming: 5 bases; J trimming: 3 bases; junction bases outside the gene matches: 8. This CDR3 has 15 residues. Germline loops: CDR1 SGHVS, CDR2 FQNEAQ. CDR3 loop: CASSQGGRGTDTQYF. The DNA of the CDR3 is TGTGCCAGCAGCCAGGGCGGCAGGGGGACAGATACGCAGTATTTT.

V gene TRBV6-5 combines with J gene TRBJ1-2, with D perhaps matching TRBD1 (5 bases). The V end was cut by 2 bases, the J end by 8 bases, with 12 bases between. The CDR3 contains 13 residues. Germline CDR1 MNHEY, CDR2 SVGAGI. CDR3 in amino acids: CASSYNRDGGYTF. The CDR3 nucleotides read TGTGCCAGCAGTTACAACCGGGACGGAGGCTACACCTTC.

The sample holds many counts of this clonotype. The rearrangement uses TRBV4-1 and TRBJ2-3, with D unclear. This CDR3 has 13 amino acids. The germline V gene has CDR1 MGHRA and CDR2 YSYEKL. V lost 8 bases, J lost 2 bases, and 11 bases lay in between. The DNA for the CDR3 is TGCGCCAGCGCGGCAGGAAACACAGATACGCAGTATTTT. Its protein product is CASAAGNTDTQYF.

This clonotype has ten or more counts. This chain connects TRBV5-1 to TRBJ1-1, with D unclear. The CDR3 covers 11 residues. Germline V CDR1 and CDR2: SGHRS, YFSETQ. Trimming removed 4 bases from V and 8 bases from J, with 9 bases in between. The CDR3 nucleotides are TGCGCCAGCAGCCCGGGCCGCGAAGCTTTCTTT. As protein: CASSPGREAFF.

In its sample, this clonotype was seen many times. This CDR3 is CSVGQVNTGELFF. CDR3 coding DNA: TGCAGCGTTGGACAGGTGAACACCGGGGAGCTGTTTTTT. V usage is TRBV29-1 and J usage is TRBJ2-2, with D tentatively TRBD1 (6 bases). The CDR3 length is 13 residues. Trimming removed 4 bases at V and 1 base at J, with 7 bases between. Germline lookup yields CDR1 SQVTM and CDR2 ANQGSEA.

This chain joins TRBV18 and TRBJ1-4; no clear D gene. V was clipped by 3 bases and J by 0 bases, with 8 bases between them. This CDR3 has 15 amino acids. The germline V gene encodes CDR1 KGHSH and CDR2 LQKENI. The CDR3 sequence: CASSPDRATNEKLFF. The CDR3 DNA follows: TGTGCCAGCTCACCGGACCGTGCAACTAATGAAAAACTGTTTTTT.

In its sample, this clonotype was seen many times. V usage is TRBV2 and J usage is TRBJ1-5; 8 nucleotides align to TRBD1. Unmatched junction bases numbered 12, after V lost 6 bases and J lost 2 bases. This CDR3 has 17 amino acids. CDR1 and CDR2 (germline): SNHLY, FYNNEI. Here the CDR3 reads CASSLIPRGPGNQPQHF. The CDR3 DNA follows: TGTGCCAGCAGCCTTATCCCCAGGGGGCCCGGCAATCAGCCCCAGCATTTT.

The sample holds many counts of this clonotype. J is TRBJ2-7 and V is TRBV5-1, with D possibly matching TRBD2 (5 bases). Trimming stripped 2 bases from V and 5 bases from J, with 11 bases between. The CDR3 length is 13 residues. Germline V gene data show CDR1 as SGHRS and CDR2 as YFSETQ. The DNA of the CDR3 is TGCGCCAGCAGCTTTTTCCCGGGAAACGAGCAGTACTTC. This sequence encodes CASSFFPGNEQYF. Based on the CDR3 plus reference TRBV5-1 and TRBJ2-7, the full variable domain is KAGVTQTPRYLIKTRGQQVTLSCSPISGHRSVSWYQQTPGQGLQFLFEYFSETQRNKGNFPGRFSGRQFSNSRSEMNVSTLELGDSALYLCASSFFPGNEQYFGPGTRLTVT.